These 4 T cell receptor beta chains were sequenced from one sample in a study of response to subunit inactivated influenza vaccine. TCRdb called the RT-PCR reads again in MiXCR, with one record for every CDR3 protein. Of fewer than 700,000 distinct CDR3 sequences in the sample, 10% to 15% are singletons; the top ten hold around 12%. The sample here was PBMCs from blood, taken roughly 6 weeks after vaccination. The source is a man aged 50 or older who received an inactivated influenza vaccine.

This clonotype showed up just a few times. The rearrangement uses TRBV3-1 and TRBJ2-2; D may be TRBD1 or TRBD2 (6 bases each). CDR1 and CDR2 (germline): LGHDT, YNNKEL (reference sequence). This CDR3 comprises 17 residues. Between the trimmed V and J ends, which lost 0 bases and 3 bases, there was a span of 14 bases. CDR3 in DNA: TGTGCCAGCAGCCAAGATACCGGGGGCACGGACACCGGGGAGCTGTTTTTT. This codes for CASSQDTGGTDTGELFF.

This clonotype was observed a handful of times. The chain joins TRBV7-2 to TRBJ2-7; the D is unclear. Trimming pared 1 base from V and 3 bases from J, leaving 13 bases between. CDR3 length: 15 residues. The germline gives CDR1 SGHTA, CDR2 FQGNSA. CDR3 nucleotide sequence: TGTGCCAGCAGCTTAGGGCTAGGCCAGCTCTACGAGCAGTACTTC. Translated, it gives CASSLGLGQLYEQYF.

The CDR3 here is CASSHGGGNEKLFF. The CDR3, as DNA: TGTGCCAGCAGTCATGGAGGGGGAAATGAAAAACTGTTTTTT. The chain has TRBV6-1 and TRBJ1-4; D might be TRBD1 (6 bases). The CDR3 totals 14 residues. With 5 bases removed from V and 5 bases from J, the gap between germline ends came to 12 bases. Per the germline V gene, CDR1 is MNHNS and CDR2 is SASEGT.

J is TRBJ2-7 and V is TRBV7-2; no firm D call. The CDR3 consists of 15 residues. Germline values: CDR1 SGHTA, CDR2 FQGNSA. Trimming took 5 bases from V and 7 from J, leaving 21 bases between them. The CDR3 protein is CASSTRVDPKEEQYF. CDR3 DNA sequence: TGTGCCAGCAGCACCCGCGTGGACCCAAAGGAAGAGCAGTACTTC.